Listed below are T cell receptor beta chains from one sample, sequenced in a study of siplizumab effects on memory and regulatory T cells. Only in-frame clones appear in the TCRdb table, and some are missing; sequencing was by immunoSEQ multiplex PCR. The sample shows some 7,000 clones, more than 60% of them seen only once. What was sequenced was effector memory CD8+ T cells sorted from blood. The receptor set was obtained from a human donor in good health. Both conserved end residues are part of each CDR3. A D gene is named only where the DNA matches it firmly. Clone size is given for some rows only: seen once, a few or many times, or a class if the clone is expanded.

CDR3 | DNA | size | J | D | V
CASSQDLLGSPYEQYF | TGCGCCAGCAGCCAAGATCTACTAGGGAGCCCCTACGAGCAGTACTTC | . | TRBJ2-7 | . | TRBV4-3
CASSMTGTGENIQYF | TGTGCCAGTAGTATGACCGGGACAGGAGAAAACATTCAGTACTTC | once | TRBJ2-4 | TRBD1 | TRBV19
CASSQDLEAGVRFF | TGTGCCAGCAGCCAAGACCTGGAAGCGGGAGTGCGGTTCTTC | . | TRBJ2-1 | TRBD2 | TRBV4-2
CASSLALARLADTQYF | TGTGCCAGCAGCTTAGCGCTAGCAAGGTTGGCAGATACGCAGTATTTT | few | TRBJ2-3 | . | TRBV7-2
CASSRQEGGNTEAFF | TGTGCCAGTAGTCGTCAGGAGGGGGGGAACACTGAAGCTTTCTTT | . | TRBJ1-1 | . | TRBV19
CASSESVSTGSYEQCF | TGCGCCAGCAGTGAGTCAGTATCGACAGGGTCCTACGAGCAGTGCTTC | . | TRBJ2-7 | TRBD1 | TRBV10-2
CASSLSASGRLWDGYTF | TGTGCCAGCAGTTTATCGGCCTCGGGTCGACTTTGGGATGGCTACACCTTC | once | TRBJ1-2 | . | TRBV27
CSARDSGELFF | TGCAGTGCTAGAGATTCCGGGGAGCTGTTTTTT | . | TRBJ2-2 | . | TRBV20-1
CASSLYQGGRADFNEQFF | TGTGCCAGCAGCTTATATCAAGGCGGGAGGGCCGATTTCAATGAGCAGTTCTTC | . | TRBJ2-1 | TRBD2 | TRBV7-2
CASSSTGLDTQYF | TGTGCCAGCAGTTCGACAGGGTTAGATACGCAGTATTTT | . | TRBJ2-3 | TRBD1 | TRBV2
CASSSVGEAFF | TGCGCCAGCAGCTCCGTGGGTGAGGCTTTCTTT | few | TRBJ1-1 | . | TRBV5-1
CASSQATDRLANEKLFF | TGTGCCAGCAGCCAGGCGACTGACAGGCTTGCTAATGAAAAACTGTTTTTT | . | TRBJ1-4 | . | TRBV27
CASRSPTGELFF | TGTGCCAGCAGATCACCTACCGGGGAGCTGTTTTTT | few | TRBJ2-2 | . | TRBV14
CASSLWVGSYNEQFF | TGTGCCAGCAGTTTATGGGTAGGGTCCTACAATGAGCAGTTCTTC | . | TRBJ2-1 | . | TRBV27
CSVVGTGGYEQYF | TGCAGCGTTGTAGGGACAGGGGGCTACGAGCAGTACTTC | . | TRBJ2-7 | TRBD1 | TRBV29-1
CASSVVTAGELFF | TGTGCCAGCAGCGTAGTGACGGCTGGGGAGCTGTTTTTT | . | TRBJ2-2 | . | TRBV9
CASSAASGSYNEQFF | TGTGCCAGCAGCGCAGCCAGCGGGAGCTACAATGAGCAGTTCTTC | . | TRBJ2-1 | TRBD2 | TRBV9
CASSPRIRDREQNQPQHF | TGTGCCAGCAGCCCCCGAATCCGGGACAGGGAACAGAATCAGCCCCAGCATTTT | few | TRBJ1-5 | TRBD1 | TRBV9
CASSEYIGTGSGTDTQYF | TGTGCCAGCAGTGAATATATAGGCACAGGGTCTGGCACAGATACGCAGTATTTT | . | TRBJ2-3 | . | TRBV25-1
CASSARAGGADTQYF | TGTGCCAGCAGTGCCCGAGCGGGAGGAGCAGATACGCAGTATTTT | . | TRBJ2-3 | TRBD2 | TRBV6-4
CASSPQPGLANEQFF | TGTGCCAGCAGCCCTCAACCGGGACTAGCCAATGAGCAGTTCTTC | . | TRBJ2-1 | TRBD2 | TRBV11-2
CASSLATGTGVGEQFF | TGTGCCAGCAGTTTAGCAACCGGGACAGGGGTAGGAGAGCAGTTCTTC | once | TRBJ2-1 | TRBD1 | TRBV27
CASSTPDRRNSPLHF | TGTGCCAGCAGCACCCCGGACAGGCGAAATTCACCCCTCCACTTT | few | TRBJ1-6 | TRBD1 | TRBV9
CASSRGGVSNEKLFF | TGTGCCAGCAGCCGAGGGGGCGTCTCTAATGAAAAACTGTTTTTT | . | TRBJ1-4 | TRBD1 | TRBV9
CASGRHSGNTIYF | TGTGCCAGCGGCCGACACTCTGGAAACACCATATATTTT | . | TRBJ1-3 | . | TRBV28
CASRGGTDTQYF | TGTGCCAGCAGAGGTGGCACAGATACGCAGTATTTT | . | TRBJ2-3 | . | TRBV27
CASSLRTGPYEQYF | TGCGCCAGCAGCCTCCGGACAGGGCCCTACGAGCAGTACTTC | . | TRBJ2-7 | TRBD1 | TRBV4-1
CASTPGGIAGELFF | TGTGCCAGCACCCCCGGGGGGATCGCCGGGGAGCTGTTTTTT | . | TRBJ2-2 | TRBD2 | TRBV9
CASSVGPGPGELFF | TGTGCCAGCAGTGTCGGGCCGGGGCCCGGGGAGCTGTTTTTT | . | TRBJ2-2 | . | TRBV2
CASSYSGSTDTQYF | TGTGCCAGCAGTTACTCGGGATCCACAGATACGCAGTATTTT | . | TRBJ2-3 | . | TRBV6-6
CASSVAGEGTDTQYF | TGTGCCAGCAGTGTAGCGGGAGAGGGCACAGATACGCAGTATTTT | . | TRBJ2-3 | TRBD2 | TRBV6-4
CASSQGSWDYGYTF | TGTGCCAGCAGCCAGGGGTCCTGGGACTATGGCTACACCTTC | . | TRBJ1-2 | . | TRBV6-6
CAWSVPGGINYGYTF | TGTGCCTGGAGTGTACCCGGTGGAATTAACTATGGCTACACCTTC | medium-sized | TRBJ1-2 | . | TRBV30
CASSEDSSGANVLTF | TGTGCCAGCAGTGAGGACAGCTCTGGGGCCAACGTCCTGACTTTC | . | TRBJ2-6 | . | TRBV6-4
CASSQEVRYEQYF | TGCGCCAGCAGCCAAGAAGTCAGATACGAGCAGTACTTC | once | TRBJ2-7 | . | TRBV4-3
CASSGDRGLETQYF | TGTGCCAGCAGCGGGGACAGGGGGCTTGAGACCCAGTACTTC | . | TRBJ2-5 | TRBD1 | TRBV9
CASSYSIAGVEQYF | TGTGCCAGCAGTTACTCGATAGCGGGGGTCGAGCAGTACTTC | once | TRBJ2-7 | TRBD2 | TRBV6-6
CASSMAGAYEQYF | TGTGCCAGTAGTATGGCGGGAGCCTACGAGCAGTACTTC | . | TRBJ2-7 | TRBD2 | TRBV19
CASRVVGVGMNTEAFF | TGTGCCAGTAGAGTAGTCGGTGTGGGAATGAACACTGAAGCTTTCTTT | . | TRBJ1-1 | . | TRBV19
CASSPGLAGVFEQYF | TGTGCCAGCAGTCCCGGACTAGCGGGAGTGTTCGAGCAGTACTTC | . | TRBJ2-7 | TRBD2 | TRBV27
CASSTNRDWNNEQFF | TGTGCCAGCAGCACGAACCGGGACTGGAACAATGAGCAGTTCTTC | . | TRBJ2-1 | . | TRBV21-1
CASSLQPLREQYF | TGTGCCAGCAGCCTCCAGCCCCTTAGAGAGCAGTACTTC | . | TRBJ2-7 | . | TRBV7-2
CASSIDHRNQPQHF | TGTGCCAGTAGTATAGATCATCGCAATCAGCCCCAGCATTTT | . | TRBJ1-5 | . | TRBV19
CATLAGDTYNEQFF | TGTGCCACTCTAGCGGGGGACACCTACAATGAGCAGTTCTTC | . | TRBJ2-1 | TRBD2 | TRBV10-3
CASSENSPGQLLNTEAFF | TGTGCCAGCAGTGAGAATTCTCCGGGACAGCTTTTGAACACTGAAGCTTTCTTT | . | TRBJ1-1 | TRBD1 | TRBV6-1
CATSRDSSGSYEQYF | TGTGCCACCAGCAGAGATTCTAGCGGGAGTTACGAGCAGTACTTC | . | TRBJ2-7 | TRBD2 | TRBV15
CASSLAGQGYYEQYF | TGTGCCAGCAGCTTAGCGGGACAGGGGTACTACGAGCAGTACTTC | . | TRBJ2-7 | TRBD1 | TRBV7-9
CASSEAVYEQYF | TGTGCCAGCAGTGAAGCCGTATACGAGCAGTACTTC | . | TRBJ2-7 | . | TRBV6-1
CASSQDYPRGEQYF | TGCGCCAGCAGCCAAGATTATCCGAGAGGGGAGCAGTACTTC | medium-sized | TRBJ2-7 | . | TRBV4-1
CASSLGPFLEQFF | TGTGCCAGCAGCTTGGGCCCCTTCCTCGAGCAGTTCTTC | . | TRBJ2-1 | . | TRBV7-9
CASRMRNGYGYTF | TGTGCCAGCAGGATGCGGAACGGCTATGGCTACACCTTC | . | TRBJ1-2 | . | TRBV2
CASSGTETDTQYF | TGTGCCAGCAGTGGAACGGAGACGGATACGCAGTATTTT | . | TRBJ2-3 | . | TRBV2
CASSSKGSGGSTDTQYF | TGTGCCAGCAGCTCCAAAGGGAGCGGGGGTAGCACAGATACGCAGTATTTT | . | TRBJ2-3 | TRBD2 | TRBV7-2
CASSLGGGGTEAFF | TGTGCCAGCAGCTTAGGAGGGGGCGGTACTGAAGCTTTCTTT | . | TRBJ1-1 | TRBD1 | TRBV7-9